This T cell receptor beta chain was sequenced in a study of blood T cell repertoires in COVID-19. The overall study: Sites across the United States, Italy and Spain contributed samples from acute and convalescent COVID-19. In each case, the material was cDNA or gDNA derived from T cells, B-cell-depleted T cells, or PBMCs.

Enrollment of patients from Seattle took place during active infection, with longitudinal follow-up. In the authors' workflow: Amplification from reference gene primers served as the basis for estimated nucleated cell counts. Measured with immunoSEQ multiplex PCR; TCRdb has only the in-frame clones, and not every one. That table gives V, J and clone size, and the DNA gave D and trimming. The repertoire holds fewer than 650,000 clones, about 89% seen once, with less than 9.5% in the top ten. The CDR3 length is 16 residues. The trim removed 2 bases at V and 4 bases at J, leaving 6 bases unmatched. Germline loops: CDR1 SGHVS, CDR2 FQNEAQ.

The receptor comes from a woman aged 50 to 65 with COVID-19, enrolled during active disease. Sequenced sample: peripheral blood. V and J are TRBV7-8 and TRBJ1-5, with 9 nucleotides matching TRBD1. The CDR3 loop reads CASSLWGTGLNQPQHF. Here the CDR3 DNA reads TGTGCCAGCAGCTTATGGGGGACAGGGTTAAATCAGCCCCAGCATTTT.